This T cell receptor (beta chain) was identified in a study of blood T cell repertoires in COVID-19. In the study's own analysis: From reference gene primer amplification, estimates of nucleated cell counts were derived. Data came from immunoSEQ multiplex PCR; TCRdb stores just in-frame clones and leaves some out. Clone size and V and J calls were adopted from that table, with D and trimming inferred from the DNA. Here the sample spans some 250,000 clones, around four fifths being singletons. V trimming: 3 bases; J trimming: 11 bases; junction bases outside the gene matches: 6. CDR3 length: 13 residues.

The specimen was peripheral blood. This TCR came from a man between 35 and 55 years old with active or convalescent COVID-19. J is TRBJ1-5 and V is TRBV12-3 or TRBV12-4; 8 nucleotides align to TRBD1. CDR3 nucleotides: TGTGCCAGCAGTTTGACAGGGGTGCGGTCCCAGCATTTT. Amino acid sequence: CASSLTGVRSQHF.